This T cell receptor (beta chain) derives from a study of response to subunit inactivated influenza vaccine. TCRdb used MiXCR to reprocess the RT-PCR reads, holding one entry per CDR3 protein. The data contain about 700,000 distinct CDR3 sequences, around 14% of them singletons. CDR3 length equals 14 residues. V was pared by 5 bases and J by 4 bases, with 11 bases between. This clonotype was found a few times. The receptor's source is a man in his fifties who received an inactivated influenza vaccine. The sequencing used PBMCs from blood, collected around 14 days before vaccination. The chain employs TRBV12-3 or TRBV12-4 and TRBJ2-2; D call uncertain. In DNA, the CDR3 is TGTGCCAGCAGTCCACGGGTCGGCACCGGGGAGCTGTTTTTT. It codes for CASSPRVGTGELFF.